The subject of this entry is one TCR beta chain. The antigen remains unidentified. The read terminates 3 residues ahead of where the CDR3 ends, so the germline J gene completes it. This record comes from a study of Tregs in tolerant kidney transplant recipients. The assay was immunoSEQ multiplex PCR, and TCRdb's table has in-frame clones only and misses some. The specimen's table records roughly 32,000 clones. The CDR3 is 14 residues long. The V gene's germline CDR1 is SEHNR and CDR2 FQNEAQ (reference sequence). V was cut by 5 bases and J by 6 bases, with 14 bases left in between. Unstimulated regulatory T cells (CD4+CD25+CD127-), CD4+CD25- non-regulatory cells, CD4 and CD8 cells were FACS-sorted from thawed PBMCs. Study-level findings and limits: Tolerant patients' donor-specific Tregs expanded beyond overall Tregs, suggesting antigen-driven growth. The small number of patients limits these findings pending further validation.

Sequencing was performed on CD8+ T cells from blood, taken before the transplant. This TCR came from a human donor who received a combined kidney and bone marrow transplant. The J gene is TRBJ2-1, the V gene TRBV7-9; D not resolved. The CDR3 region is CASSMAISPNEQFF. CDR3 DNA, as far as it was read: TGTGCCAGCAGCATGGCGATTAGCCCCAATGAG.